The entry below describes one T cell receptor (beta chain). The antigen it recognizes is unknown. No base-level quality is on record; no much larger clone is a single base apart. The entire isolated RNA was reverse transcribed using the High Capacity cDNA Reverse Transcription Kit, and thus expressed TCRB transcripts were sequenced. Naive, central memory and regulatory T cell samples underwent deep immunoSEQ sequencing, averaging around 4 million total reads per sample. After sorted cells were lysed in RLT buffer, RNA was extracted with DNase-treated RNeasy Micro or Mini kits, with the choice depending on cell number. To prevent cross-contamination, each cell subset was processed individually, whereas patient and healthy donor samples were processed jointly. The immunoSEQ multiplex PCR was used to amplify TCRB sequences from cDNA, generating 87-bp fragments that spanned the CDR3 region. The amplicons were sequenced using the Illumina HiSeq platform. The source study handled its data this way. Synthetic template baselines were used to correct PCR bias computationally, reads within Hamming distance 2 were collapsed together, and singletons that could not be merged were discarded. Reads were aligned against IMGT to assign V, D and J genes, CDR3 length and insertions or deletions at six rearrangement sites. Within each subset, clonotype counts were normalized to sorted cell number, and only after that were true diversity and Gini coefficients computed with the tcR R package. Repertoire sharing was quantified using the overlap coefficient calculated on TCRB nucleotide sequences. Not all clones reach the TCRdb copy of this immuneACCESS table, which keeps in-frame sequences only. Checked studies attribute under half of the gap to unresolved V genes and leave the rest unexplained. V and J calls and clone size are as listed in that table; D and trimming were resolved from the DNA. Across this sample there are some 360,000 clones, with 9.5% to 10% seen only once. Roughly 0.6% of the sample lies in the top ten.

From the cysteine up to the phenylalanine, the CDR3 has a length of 19 residues. CDR3 DNA only is kept here, 57 bases in frame from base 1. CDR1 and CDR2, per the germline V gene, are MDHEN and SYDVKM. A distance of 26 bases separates the germline ends of V and J, which lose 8 bases and 0 bases respectively. Each donor gave one peripheral blood draw, averaging roughly 100 mL, which was collected into heparinised tubes. Using a panel that included CD45RO, CCR7, CD25, CD127, CD95 and CD27, naive, central memory, regulatory and stem cell-like memory CD4+ T cells were sorted on a BD FACSAria II. Purity was above 95% for every sorted population. PBMCs were isolated right away by Lymphoprep density gradient centrifugation and were stained directly, without culture. So that batch effects would be minimized, each experiment stained and sorted samples in pairs, pairing one healthy donor with one patient. This entry is derived from a study of beta chain features in type 1 diabetes (dated by TCRdb to 2016 to 2018). General notes on the study: Mean age, gender distribution, total cell number and subset yield were not different between patients and healthy donors. A total of roughly 100,000,000 sorted cells were examined across all samples, and the number of cells per subset was strongly correlated with RNA yield. The study compared the TCRB repertoires of sorted circulating CD4+ T cell subsets in recently diagnosed type 1 diabetes patients with those in matched healthy donors. Naive and central memory subsets were obtained from all 30 or so donors, but regulatory and stem cell-like memory subsets were isolated from only 8 patients and roughly 8 healthy donors.

General findings and caveats noted by the study authors: Naive, central memory and regulatory TCRB repertoires appeared to be more similar among patients than among healthy donors. Sequencing cDNA rather than genomic DNA could over-represent highly expressing activated cells, although activation and CD3 levels did not differ between groups. Because the HLA sub-analyses included only small numbers of individuals, any influence of HLA type on TCRB rearrangement was left unresolved. A moderate but significant shortening of TCRB CDR3 length was observed in type 1 diabetes patients in all four CD4+ subsets. Fewer insertions and more nucleotide deletions at VDJ recombination sites were observed in patients with type 1 diabetes, implying thymic rearrangement abnormalities. Shorter templates might be favored by PCR, yet because patient and control samples were amplified and corrected together, any such skew would affect both groups equally.

This receptor was identified in a man aged 30 to 39 with type 1 diabetes. The chain was built from TRBV28 and TRBJ2-1; the D match is possibly TRBD1 or TRBD2, with 5 bases aligned in each. The sequenced material came from central memory CD4+ T cells from blood. The CDR3 protein: CASGYRFGASSSSYNEQFF. The DNA sequence is given as TGTGCCAGCGGATACAGGTTCGGGGCCAGTTCTTCCTCCTACAATGAGCAGTTCTTC. Where the CDR3 stops, the reference TRBV28 and TRBJ2-1 genes take over; the full variable domain is DVKVTQSSRYLVKRTGEKVFLECVQDMDHENMFWYRQDPGLGLRLIYFSYDVKMKEKGDIPEGYSVSREKKERFSLILESASTNQTSMYLCASGYRFGASSSSYNEQFFGPGTRLTVL.